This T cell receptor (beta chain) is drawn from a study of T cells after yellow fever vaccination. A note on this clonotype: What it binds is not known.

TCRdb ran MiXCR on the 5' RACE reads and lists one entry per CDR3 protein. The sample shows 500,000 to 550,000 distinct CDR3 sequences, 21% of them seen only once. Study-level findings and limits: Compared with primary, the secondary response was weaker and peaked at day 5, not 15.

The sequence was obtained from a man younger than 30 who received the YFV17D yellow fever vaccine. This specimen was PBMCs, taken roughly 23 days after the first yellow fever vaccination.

The CDR3 DNA reads as TGCAGTGCTAGAGATTACCGGACAGGGACCGCCGGGGAGCTGTTTTTT. Its translation is CSARDYRTGTAGELFF. The V and J genes are TRBV20-1 and TRBJ2-2; TRBD1 aligns across 8 bases. Germline V gives CDR1 DFQATT, CDR2 SNEGSKA (reference sequence). J lost 6 bases, V lost 0 bases, and 9 bases had no gene match. The CDR3 length is 16 residues.